The next 5 T cell receptor beta chains were all read from a single sample in a study of neurological immune-mediated disorders. TCRdb independently ran MiXCR on the 5' RACE reads; one entry per CDR3 protein. The sample records approximately 50,000 distinct CDR3 sequences, around 4% being singletons. The specimen was PBMCs. Receptors were obtained from a man aged 55 to 69 with multiple sclerosis.

This clonotype was detected many times. At one of its ends the junction is not consistent with the germline gene, which may arise from a read error. The chain carries TRBV5-1 and TRBJ1-4; D might be TRBD1 (6 bases). The CDR3 runs 17 residues. Germline V gene sequence: CDR1 SGHRS, CDR2 YFSETQ. The CDR3 sequence: CASSLGSLGQSDLTKVF. The CDR3 DNA sequence: TGCGCCAGCAGCTTGGGAAGTCTCGGACAGAGCGACCTAACGAAGGTTTTT.

This clonotype was recorded many times. The V call is TRBV12-3 or TRBV12-4, the J call TRBJ1-5; TRBD1 agrees at 11 bases. Trimming removed 1 base from V and 3 bases from J; junction bases left unmatched: 2. The CDR3 covers 16 residues. In DNA, the CDR3 is TGTGCCAGCAGTTTAGGGGACAGGGGGAACAATCAGCCCCAGCATTTT. As protein: CASSLGDRGNNQPQHF.

There are many counts of this clonotype. The rearrangement links TRBV7-2 to TRBJ1-5, with 8 bases aligning to TRBD1. Unmatched junction bases numbered 0, after V lost 1 base and J lost 7 bases. The CDR3 extends over 13 amino acids. CDR1 and CDR2 (germline): SGHTA, FQGNSA. CDR3 sequence: CASSLGDRQPQHF. As DNA, the CDR3 is TGTGCCAGCAGCTTAGGGGACAGGCAGCCCCAGCATTTT. The full variable domain, in which reference TRBV7-2 and TRBJ1-5 provide the parts outside the CDR3, is GAGVSQSPSNKVTEKGKDVELRCDPISGHTALYWYRQSLGQGLEFLIYFQGNSAPDKSGLPSDRFSAERTGGSVSTLTIQRTQQEDSAVYLCASSLGDRQPQHFGDGTRLSIL.

The rearrangement uses TRBV18 and TRBJ1-5; D is unresolved. Germline CDR1 is KGHSH and CDR2 is LQKENI. V was clipped by 6 bases and J by 3 bases, with 6 bases between them. CDR3 length: 12 amino acids. CDR3 sequence reads: CASSRANQPQHF. CDR3 in DNA: TGTGCCAGCTCGAGGGCCAATCAGCCCCAGCATTTT. Full variable domain (outside the CDR3, taken from reference TRBV18 and TRBJ1-5): NAGVMQNPRHLVRRRGQEARLRCSPMKGHSHVYWYRQLPEEGLKFMVYLQKENIIDESGMPKERFSAEFPKEGPSILRIQQVVRGDSAAYFCASSRANQPQHFGDGTRLSIL.

This clonotype was counted at least ten times. The rearrangement uses TRBV20-1 and TRBJ1-2; the D gene is possibly TRBD1 (5 bases). Germline CDR1 DFQATT, CDR2 SNEGSKA (reference sequence). V lost 3 bases and J 7 bases, leaving 15 bases between the germline ends. The CDR3 length is 13 residues. The CDR3 sequence is CSASGGEDAGYTF. In nucleotides, the CDR3 is TGCAGTGCTAGCGGGGGGGAGGATGCTGGCTACACCTTC.